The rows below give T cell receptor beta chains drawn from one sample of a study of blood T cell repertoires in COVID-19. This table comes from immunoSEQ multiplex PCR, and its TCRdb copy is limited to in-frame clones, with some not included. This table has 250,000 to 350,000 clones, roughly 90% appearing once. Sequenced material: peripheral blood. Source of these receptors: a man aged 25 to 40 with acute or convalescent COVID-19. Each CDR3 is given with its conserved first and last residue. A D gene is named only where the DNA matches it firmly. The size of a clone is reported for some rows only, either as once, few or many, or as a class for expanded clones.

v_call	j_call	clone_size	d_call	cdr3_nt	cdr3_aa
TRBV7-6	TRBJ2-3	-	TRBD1	TGTGCCAGCAGCCTCCTTTTCGGGACAGGTTCCACAGATACGCAGTATTTT	CASSLLFGTGSTDTQYF
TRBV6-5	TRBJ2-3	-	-	TGTGCCAGCAGTTACTCTGGGACAAATCGGGGAGATACGCAGTATTTT	CASSYSGTNRGDTQYF
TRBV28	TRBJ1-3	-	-	TGTGCCCACATGGGTGCGGGGGGAGGAAACACCATATATTTT	CAHMGAGGGNTIYF
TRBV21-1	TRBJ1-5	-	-	TGTGCCAGTGGGGCTGGTTGGGTTGACGATCAGCCCCAGCATTTT	CASGAGWVDDQPQHF
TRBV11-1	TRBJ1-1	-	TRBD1	TGTGCCAGCAGCGGAAGTACCGGGACAGGGAACACTAAAGCTTTCTTT	CASSGSTGTGNTKAFF
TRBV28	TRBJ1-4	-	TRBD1	TGTGCCAGCAGTTTAGACGGGACAGGGCTGGGAAAACTGTTTTTT	CASSLDGTGLGKLFF
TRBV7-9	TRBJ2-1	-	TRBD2	TGTGCCAGCAGCTTAGCGCGGACTAGCGGGATTAATGAGCAGTTCTTC	CASSLARTSGINEQFF
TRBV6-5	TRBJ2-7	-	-	TGTGCCAGCAGTTTCCGAGGGGGCGAGCAGTACTTC	CASSFRGGEQYF
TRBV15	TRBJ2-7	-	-	TGTGCCACCAGCAGAGACAGGGGGGTTTACGAGCAGTACTTC	CATSRDRGVYEQYF
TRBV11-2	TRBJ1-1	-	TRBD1	TGTGCCAGCAGCCTACCATTCCGGGACAGAGCTCCCTTGGCCACTGAAGCTTTCTTT	CASSLPFRDRAPLATEAFF
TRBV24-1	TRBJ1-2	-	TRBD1	TGTGCCACCAGTGACACGGGACAGTTCTATGGCTACACCTTC	CATSDTGQFYGYTF
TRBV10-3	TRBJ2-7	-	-	TGTGCCACCGGGCGGACAAGCTTCTACACCTACGAGCAGTACTTC	CATGRTSFYTYEQYF
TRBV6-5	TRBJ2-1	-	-	TGTGCCAGCAGTCGGGGGTCCTACAATGAGCAGTTCTTC	CASSRGSYNEQFF
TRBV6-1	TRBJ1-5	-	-	TGTGCCAGCAGTGAAAAGGGGATTCAGCCCCAGCATTTT	CASSEKGIQPQHF
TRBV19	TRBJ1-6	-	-	TGTGCCAGTAGTATGTACAGCCATAATTCACCCCTCCACTTT	CASSMYSHNSPLHF
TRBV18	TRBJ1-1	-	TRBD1	TGTGCCAGCTCAGTTATACAGGGGGGGAACACTGAAGCTTTCTTT	CASSVIQGGNTEAFF
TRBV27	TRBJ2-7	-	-	TGTGCCAGCAGTTTATCAGGGAGCACACTTATCTACGAGCAGTACTTC	CASSLSGSTLIYEQYF
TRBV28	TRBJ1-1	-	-	TGTGCCAGCAGTTTTACGGCCAGGCCCATGAACACTGAAGCTTTCTTT	CASSFTARPMNTEAFF
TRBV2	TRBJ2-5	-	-	TGTGCCAGCAGTTCTGAGGAGACCCAGTACTTC	CASSSEETQYF
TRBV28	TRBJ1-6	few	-	TGTGCCAGCAGTTTGAGGATTGTAAATTCACCCCTCCACTTT	CASSLRIVNSPLHF
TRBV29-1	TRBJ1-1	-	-	TGCAGCGTGGGGGAGGGGAACACTGAAGCTTTCTTT	CSVGEGNTEAFF
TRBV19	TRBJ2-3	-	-	TGTGCCAGTAGTATACCCAGGGTTTCTAGCACAGATACGCAGTATTTT	CASSIPRVSSTDTQYF
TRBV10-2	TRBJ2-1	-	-	TGCGCCAGCAGCCCGGTCAATGAGCAGTTCTTC	CASSPVNEQFF
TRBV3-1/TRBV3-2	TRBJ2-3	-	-	TGTGCCAGCAGCCAAGTCGGGACTGCGCCCTCAGATACGCAGTATTTT	CASSQVGTAPSDTQYF
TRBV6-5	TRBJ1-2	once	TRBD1	TGTGCCAGCAGTCTGCGGGACAGGTTATTTGTTGGCTACACCTTC	CASSLRDRLFVGYTF
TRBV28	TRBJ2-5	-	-	TGTGCCAGCAGCAAACAGGCCCGTGAAGAGACCCAGTACTTC	CASSKQAREETQYF
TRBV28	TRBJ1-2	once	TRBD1	TGTGCCAGCAGTTCAACCGGGACAGGGGGCCATGGCTACACCTTC	CASSSTGTGGHGYTF
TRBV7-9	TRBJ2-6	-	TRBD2	TGTGCCAGCAGCCCTAGGGGGGGACTAGCGAGATCTGGGGCCAACGTCCTGACTTTC	CASSPRGGLARSGANVLTF
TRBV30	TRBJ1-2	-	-	TGTGCCTTTAACTCCCTGGGGGGAGACTATGGCTACACCTTC	CAFNSLGGDYGYTF
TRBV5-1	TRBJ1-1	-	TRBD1	TGCGCCACGACGACCGGGGACAGGGGCCCTCTCAGGACTGAAGCTTTCTTT	CATTTGDRGPLRTEAFF
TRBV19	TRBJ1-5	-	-	TGTGCCAGTAGTCCTTATAGCAATCAGCCCCAGCATTTT	CASSPYSNQPQHF
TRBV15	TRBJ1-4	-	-	TGTGCCACCCGGGGGGGGTATGGTGCTAATGAAAAACTGTTTTTT	CATRGGYGANEKLFF
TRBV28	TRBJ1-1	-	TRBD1	TGTGCCAGCAGCCTCACCGACAGGGTGAACACTGAAGCTTTCTTT	CASSLTDRVNTEAFF
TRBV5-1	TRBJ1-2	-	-	TGCGCCAGCAGCTCTGGATGGGCCTATGGCTACACCTTC	CASSSGWAYGYTF
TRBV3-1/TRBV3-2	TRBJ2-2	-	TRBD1	TGTGCCAGCAGCCCCAGACAGGGGGGCTACACCGGGGAGCTGTTTTTT	CASSPRQGGYTGELFF
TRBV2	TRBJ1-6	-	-	TGTGCCAGCAGTGAAAGGAGACCGAATTCACCCCTCCACTTT	CASSERRPNSPLHF
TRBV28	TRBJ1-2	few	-	TGTGCCAGCAACAACAGCGGGCGTGGCTACACCTTC	CASNNSGRGYTF
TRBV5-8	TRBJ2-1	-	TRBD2	TGTGCCAGCAGCCTAGGACTAGCGGACAACAATGAGCAGTTCTTC	CASSLGLADNNEQFF
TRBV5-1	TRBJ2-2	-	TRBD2	TGCGCCAGCAGCCGCAACTCGGGGGGACGCACCGGGGAGCTGTTTTTT	CASSRNSGGRTGELFF
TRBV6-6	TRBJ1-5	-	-	TGTGCCAGCAGTTCAGGGTACAATCAGCCCCAGCATTTT	CASSSGYNQPQHF
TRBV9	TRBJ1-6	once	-	TGTGCCAGCAGCGTAGAGCCGGGAGGGGATTCACCCCTCCACTTT	CASSVEPGGDSPLHF
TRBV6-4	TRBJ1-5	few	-	TGTGCCAGCATTGGCAGGGTGGGCAATCAGCCCCAGCATTTT	CASIGRVGNQPQHF